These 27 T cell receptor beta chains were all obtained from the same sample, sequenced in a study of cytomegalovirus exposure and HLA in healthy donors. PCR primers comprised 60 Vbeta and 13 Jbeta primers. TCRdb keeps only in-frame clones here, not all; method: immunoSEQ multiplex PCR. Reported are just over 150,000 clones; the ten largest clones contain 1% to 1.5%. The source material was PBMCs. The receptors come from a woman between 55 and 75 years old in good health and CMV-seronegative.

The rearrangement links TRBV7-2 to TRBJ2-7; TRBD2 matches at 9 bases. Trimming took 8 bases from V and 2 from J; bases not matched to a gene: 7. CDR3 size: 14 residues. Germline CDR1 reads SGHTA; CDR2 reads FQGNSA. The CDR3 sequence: CASQLGGGAYEQYF. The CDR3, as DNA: TGTGCCAGCCAATTGGGCGGGGGGGCCTACGAGCAGTACTTC. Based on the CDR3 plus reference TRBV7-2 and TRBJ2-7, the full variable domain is GAGVSQSPSNKVTEKGKDVELRCDPISGHTALYWYRQSLGQGLEFLIYFQGNSAPDKSGLPSDRFSAERTGGSVSTLTIQRTQQEDSAVYLCASQLGGGAYEQYFGPGTRLTVT.

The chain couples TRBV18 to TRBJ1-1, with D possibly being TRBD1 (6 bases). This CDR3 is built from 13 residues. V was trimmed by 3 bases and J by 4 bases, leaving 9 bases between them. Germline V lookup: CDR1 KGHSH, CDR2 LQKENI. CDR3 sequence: CASSPDSFTEAFF. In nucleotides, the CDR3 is TGTGCCAGCTCACCGGACAGTTTCACTGAAGCTTTCTTT. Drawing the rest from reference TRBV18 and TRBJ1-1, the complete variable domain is NAGVMQNPRHLVRRRGQEARLRCSPMKGHSHVYWYRQLPEEGLKFMVYLQKENIIDESGMPKERFSAEFPKEGPSILRIQQVVRGDSAAYFCASSPDSFTEAFFGQGTRLTVV.

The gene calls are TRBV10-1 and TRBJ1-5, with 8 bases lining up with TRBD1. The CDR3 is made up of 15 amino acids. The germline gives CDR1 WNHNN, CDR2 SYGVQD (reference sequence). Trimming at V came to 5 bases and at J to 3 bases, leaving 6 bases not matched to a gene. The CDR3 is CASSLGQVNNQPQHF. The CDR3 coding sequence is TGCGCCAGCAGTCTGGGACAGGTTAACAATCAGCCCCAGCATTTT.

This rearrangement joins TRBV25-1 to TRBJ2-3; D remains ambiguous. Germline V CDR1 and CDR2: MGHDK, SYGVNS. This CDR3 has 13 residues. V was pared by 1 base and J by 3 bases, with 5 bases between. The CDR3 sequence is CASSESGTDTQYF. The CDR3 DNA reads TGTGCCAGCAGTGAATCAGGAACAGATACGCAGTATTTT. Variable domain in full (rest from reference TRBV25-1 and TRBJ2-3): EADIYQTPRYLVIGTGKKITLECSQTMGHDKMYWYQQDPGMELHLIHYSYGVNSTEKGDLSSESTVSRIRTEHFPLTLESARPSHTSQYLCASSESGTDTQYFGPGTRLTVL.

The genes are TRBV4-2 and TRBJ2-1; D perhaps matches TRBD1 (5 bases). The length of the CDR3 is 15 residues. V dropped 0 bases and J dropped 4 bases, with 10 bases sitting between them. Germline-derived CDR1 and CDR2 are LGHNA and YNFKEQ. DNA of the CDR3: TGTGCCAGCAGCCAAGATGGCCCAGGGTACAATGAGCAGTTCTTC. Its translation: CASSQDGPGYNEQFF.

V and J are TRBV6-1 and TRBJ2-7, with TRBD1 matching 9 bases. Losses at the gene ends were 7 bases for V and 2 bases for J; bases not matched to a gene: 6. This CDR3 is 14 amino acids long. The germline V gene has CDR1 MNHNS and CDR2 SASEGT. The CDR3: CASNTGGVPYEQYF. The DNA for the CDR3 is TGTGCCAGCAATACAGGGGGCGTCCCCTACGAGCAGTACTTC.

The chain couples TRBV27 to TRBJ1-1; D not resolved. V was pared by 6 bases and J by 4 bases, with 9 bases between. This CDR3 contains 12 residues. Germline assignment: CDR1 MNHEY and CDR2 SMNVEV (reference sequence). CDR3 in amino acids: CASRGRGTEAFF. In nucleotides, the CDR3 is TGTGCCAGCAGAGGGCGGGGCACTGAAGCTTTCTTT.

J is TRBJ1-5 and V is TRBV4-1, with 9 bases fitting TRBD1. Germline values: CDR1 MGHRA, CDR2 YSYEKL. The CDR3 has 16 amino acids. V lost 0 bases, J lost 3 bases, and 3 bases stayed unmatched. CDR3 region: CASSQDGTGINQPQHF. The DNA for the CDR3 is TGCGCCAGCAGCCAAGATGGGACAGGGATCAATCAGCCCCAGCATTTT.

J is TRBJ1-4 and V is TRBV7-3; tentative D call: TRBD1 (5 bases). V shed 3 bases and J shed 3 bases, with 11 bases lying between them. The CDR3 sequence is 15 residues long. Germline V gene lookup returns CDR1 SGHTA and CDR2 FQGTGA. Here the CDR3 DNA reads TGTGCCAGCAGCTTTTTGACAGAACCTAATGAAAAACTGTTTTTT. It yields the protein CASSFLTEPNEKLFF. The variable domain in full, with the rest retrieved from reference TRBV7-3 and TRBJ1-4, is GAGVSQTPSNKVTEKGKYVELRCDPISGHTALYWYRQSLGQGPEFLIYFQGTGAADDSGLPNDRFFAVRPEGSVSTLKIQRTERGDSAVYLCASSFLTEPNEKLFFGSGTQLSVL.

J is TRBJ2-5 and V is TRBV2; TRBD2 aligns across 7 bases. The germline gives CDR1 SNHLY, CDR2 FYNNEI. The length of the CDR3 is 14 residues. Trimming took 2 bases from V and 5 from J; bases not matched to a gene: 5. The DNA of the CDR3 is TGTGCCAGCAGTGAATTTCGGGGAGGGGAGACCCAGTACTTC. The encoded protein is CASSEFRGGETQYF.

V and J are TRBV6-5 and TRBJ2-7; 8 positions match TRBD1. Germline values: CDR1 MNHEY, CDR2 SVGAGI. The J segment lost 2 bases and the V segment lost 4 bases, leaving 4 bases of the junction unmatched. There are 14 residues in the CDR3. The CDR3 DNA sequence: TGTGCCAGCAGTTTAACGGGACAGGCCTACGAGCAGTACTTC. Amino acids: CASSLTGQAYEQYF.

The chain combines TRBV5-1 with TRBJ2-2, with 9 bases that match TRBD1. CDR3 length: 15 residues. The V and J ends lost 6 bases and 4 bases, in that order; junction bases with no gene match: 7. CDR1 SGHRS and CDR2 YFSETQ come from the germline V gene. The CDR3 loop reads CASNPGTGFTGELFF. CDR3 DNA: TGCGCCAGCAACCCCGGGACAGGGTTCACCGGGGAGCTGTTTTTT.

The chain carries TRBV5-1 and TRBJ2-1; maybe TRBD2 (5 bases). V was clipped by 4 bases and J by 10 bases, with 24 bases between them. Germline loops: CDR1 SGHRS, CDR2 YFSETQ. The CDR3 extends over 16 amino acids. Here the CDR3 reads CASSPAGHLVSEEQFF. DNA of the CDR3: TGCGCCAGCAGCCCGGCGGGCCACTTAGTTTCGGAGGAGCAGTTCTTC.

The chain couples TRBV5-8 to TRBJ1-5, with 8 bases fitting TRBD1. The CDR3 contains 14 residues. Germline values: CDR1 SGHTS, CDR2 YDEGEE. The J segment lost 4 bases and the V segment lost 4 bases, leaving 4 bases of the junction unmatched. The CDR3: CASSPRTGNQPQHF. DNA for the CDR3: TGTGCCAGCAGCCCCCGGACAGGGAATCAGCCCCAGCATTTT.

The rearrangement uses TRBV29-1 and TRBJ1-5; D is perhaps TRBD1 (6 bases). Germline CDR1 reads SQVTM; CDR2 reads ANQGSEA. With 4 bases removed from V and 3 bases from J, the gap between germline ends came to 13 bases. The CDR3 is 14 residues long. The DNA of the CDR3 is TGCAGCGTTGCAGGGGATGAGGACAATCAGCCCCAGCATTTT. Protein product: CSVAGDEDNQPQHF.

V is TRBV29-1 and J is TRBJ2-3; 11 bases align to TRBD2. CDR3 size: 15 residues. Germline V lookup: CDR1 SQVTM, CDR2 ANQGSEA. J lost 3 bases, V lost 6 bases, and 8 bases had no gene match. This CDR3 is CSVGGLAGPTDTQYF. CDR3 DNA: TGCAGCGTCGGTGGACTAGCGGGCCCTACAGATACGCAGTATTTT.

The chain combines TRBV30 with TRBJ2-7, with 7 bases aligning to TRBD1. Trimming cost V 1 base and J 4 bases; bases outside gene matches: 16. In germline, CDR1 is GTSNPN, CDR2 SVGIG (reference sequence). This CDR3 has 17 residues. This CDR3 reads CAWSGVGGASLSYEQYF. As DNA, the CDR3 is TGTGCCTGGAGTGGTGTAGGGGGCGCATCCCTCTCGTACGAGCAGTACTTC.

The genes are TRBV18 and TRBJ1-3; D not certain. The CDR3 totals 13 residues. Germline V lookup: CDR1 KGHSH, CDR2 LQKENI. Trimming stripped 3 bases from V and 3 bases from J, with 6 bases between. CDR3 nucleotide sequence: TGTGCCAGCTCACCGGGAGGTGGAAACACCATATATTTT. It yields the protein CASSPGGGNTIYF.

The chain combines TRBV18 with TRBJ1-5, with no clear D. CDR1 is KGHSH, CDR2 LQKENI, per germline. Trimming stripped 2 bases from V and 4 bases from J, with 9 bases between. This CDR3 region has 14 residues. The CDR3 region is CASSPNRGNQPQHF. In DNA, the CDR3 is TGTGCCAGCTCACCAAACCGAGGTAATCAGCCCCAGCATTTT.

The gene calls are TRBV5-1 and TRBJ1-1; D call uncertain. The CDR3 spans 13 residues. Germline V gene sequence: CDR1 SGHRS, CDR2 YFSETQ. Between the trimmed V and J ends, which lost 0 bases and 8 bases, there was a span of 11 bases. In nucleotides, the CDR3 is TGCGCCAGCAGCTTGGCACAGTCAAACGAAGCTTTCTTT. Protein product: CASSLAQSNEAFF.

CDR3 region: CAWSVRAGTGQPQHF. The CDR3 nucleotides are TGTGCCTGGAGTGTAAGGGCAGGGACTGGTCAGCCCCAGCATTTT. The V call is TRBV30, the J call TRBJ1-5; tentatively, D is TRBD1 (5 bases). V was shortened by 0 bases and J by 6 bases, with 15 bases between the two germline ends. Germline values: CDR1 GTSNPN, CDR2 SVGIG (reference sequence). The CDR3 runs to 15 residues.

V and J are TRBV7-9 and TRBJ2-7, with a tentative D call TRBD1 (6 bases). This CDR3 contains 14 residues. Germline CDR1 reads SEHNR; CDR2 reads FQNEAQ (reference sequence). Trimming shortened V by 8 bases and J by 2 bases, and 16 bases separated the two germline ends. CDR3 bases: TGTGCCAGCGGACGGGACACCCCACCCTACGAGCAGTACTTC. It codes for CASGRDTPPYEQYF.

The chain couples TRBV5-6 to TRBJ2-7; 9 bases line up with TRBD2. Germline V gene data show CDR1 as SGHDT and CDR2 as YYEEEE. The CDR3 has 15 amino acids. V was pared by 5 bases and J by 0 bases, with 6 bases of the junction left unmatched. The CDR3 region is CASRFSGGYSYEQYF. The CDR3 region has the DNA TGTGCCAGCAGATTTAGCGGGGGATACTCCTACGAGCAGTACTTC. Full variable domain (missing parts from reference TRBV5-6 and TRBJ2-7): DAGVTQSPTHLIKTRGQQVTLRCSPKSGHDTVSWYQQALGQGPQFIFQYYEEEERQRGNFPDRFSGHQFPNYSSELNVNALLLGDSALYLCASRFSGGYSYEQYFGPGTRLTVT.

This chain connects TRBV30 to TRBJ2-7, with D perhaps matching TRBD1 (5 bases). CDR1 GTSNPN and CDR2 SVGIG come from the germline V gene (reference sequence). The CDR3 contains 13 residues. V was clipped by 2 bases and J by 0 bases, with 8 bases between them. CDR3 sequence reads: CAWSRGSSYEQYF. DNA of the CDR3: TGTGCCTGGAGTAGGGGAAGCTCCTACGAGCAGTACTTC. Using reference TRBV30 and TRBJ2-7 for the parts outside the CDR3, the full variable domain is SQTIHQWPATLVQPVGSPLSLECTVEGTSNPNLYWYRQAAGRGLQLLFYSVGIGQISSEVPQNLSASRPQDRQFILSSKKLLLSDSGFYLCAWSRGSSYEQYFGPGTRLTVT.

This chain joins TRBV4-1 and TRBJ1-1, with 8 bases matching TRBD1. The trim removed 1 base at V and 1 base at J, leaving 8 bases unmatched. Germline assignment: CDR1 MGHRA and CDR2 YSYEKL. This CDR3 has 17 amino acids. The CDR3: CASSQAPLGQANTEAFF. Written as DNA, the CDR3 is TGCGCCAGCAGCCAAGCTCCCTTGGGACAGGCGAACACTGAAGCTTTCTTT.

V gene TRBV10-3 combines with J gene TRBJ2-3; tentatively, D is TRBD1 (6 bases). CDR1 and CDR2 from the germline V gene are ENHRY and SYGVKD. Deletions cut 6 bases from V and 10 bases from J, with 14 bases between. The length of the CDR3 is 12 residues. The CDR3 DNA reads TGTGCCATCAGGGGGGCGGCCGTCTCGCAGTATTTT. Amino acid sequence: CAIRGAAVSQYF.

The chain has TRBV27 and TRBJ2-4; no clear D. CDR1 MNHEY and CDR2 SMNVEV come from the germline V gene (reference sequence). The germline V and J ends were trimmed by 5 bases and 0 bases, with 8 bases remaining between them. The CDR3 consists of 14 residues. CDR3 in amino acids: CASSGLLAKNIQYF. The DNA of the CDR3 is TGTGCCAGCAGTGGTTTACTAGCCAAAAACATTCAGTACTTC.